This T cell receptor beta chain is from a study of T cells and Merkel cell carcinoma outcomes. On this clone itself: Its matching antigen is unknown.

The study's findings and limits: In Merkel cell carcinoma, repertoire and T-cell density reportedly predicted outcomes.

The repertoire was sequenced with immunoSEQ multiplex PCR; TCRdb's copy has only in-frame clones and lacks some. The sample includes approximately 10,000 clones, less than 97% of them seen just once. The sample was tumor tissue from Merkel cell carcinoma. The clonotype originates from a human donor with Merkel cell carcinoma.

The CDR3 DNA follows: TGTGCCAGCAGTTACCGGGACAGGAACACCGGGGAGCTGTTTTTT. Translating gives CASSYRDRNTGELFF. The chain combines TRBV6-6 with TRBJ2-2, with TRBD1 identical over 7 bases. Germline-derived CDR1 and CDR2 are MNHNY and SVGAGI (reference sequence). V shed 2 bases and J 1 base; nucleotides not matched to a gene: 1. There are 15 residues in the CDR3.